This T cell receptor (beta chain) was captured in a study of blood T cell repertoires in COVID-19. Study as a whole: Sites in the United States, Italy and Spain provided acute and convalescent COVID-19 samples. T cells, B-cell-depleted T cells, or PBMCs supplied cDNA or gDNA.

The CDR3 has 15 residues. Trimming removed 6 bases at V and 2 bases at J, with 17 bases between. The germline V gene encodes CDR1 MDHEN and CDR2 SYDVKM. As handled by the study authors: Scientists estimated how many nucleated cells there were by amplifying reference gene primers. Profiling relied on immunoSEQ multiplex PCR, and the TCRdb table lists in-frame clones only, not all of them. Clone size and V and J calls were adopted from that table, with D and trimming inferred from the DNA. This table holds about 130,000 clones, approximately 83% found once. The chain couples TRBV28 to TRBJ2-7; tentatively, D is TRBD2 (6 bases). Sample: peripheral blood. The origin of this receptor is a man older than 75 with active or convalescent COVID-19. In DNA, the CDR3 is TGTGCCAGCAGGGCTAGGCGGGGCGCTACCTACGAGCAGTACTTC. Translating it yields CASRARRGATYEQYF.